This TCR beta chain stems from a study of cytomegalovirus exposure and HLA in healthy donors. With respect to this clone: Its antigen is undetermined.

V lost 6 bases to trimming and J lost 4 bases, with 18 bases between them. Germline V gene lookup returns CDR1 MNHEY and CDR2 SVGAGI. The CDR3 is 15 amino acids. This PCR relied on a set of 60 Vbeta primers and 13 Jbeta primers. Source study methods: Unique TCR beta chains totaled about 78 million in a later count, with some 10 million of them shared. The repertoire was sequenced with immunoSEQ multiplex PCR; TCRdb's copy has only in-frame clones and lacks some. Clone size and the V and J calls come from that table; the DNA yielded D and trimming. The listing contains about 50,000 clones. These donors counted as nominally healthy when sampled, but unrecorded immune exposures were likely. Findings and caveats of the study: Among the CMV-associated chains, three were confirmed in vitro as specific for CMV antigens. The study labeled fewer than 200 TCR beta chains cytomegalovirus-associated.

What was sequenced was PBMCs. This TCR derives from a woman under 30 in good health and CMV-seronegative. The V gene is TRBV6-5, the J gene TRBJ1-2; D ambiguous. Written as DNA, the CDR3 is TGTGCCAGCAGCCCGGCGGGCGACAACCGCTATGGCTACACCTTC. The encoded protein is CASSPAGDNRYGYTF.